The rows below give T cell receptor beta chains drawn from one sample of a study of blood T cell dynamics during melanoma immunotherapy. Measured with immunoSEQ multiplex PCR; TCRdb has only the in-frame clones, and not every one. The table has around 11,000 clones, roughly 87% seen once. Sequenced material: blood, taken from a patient treated with checkpoint blockade. The receptors originated from a human donor with melanoma. CDR3s leave out the opening cysteine and the closing phenylalanine or tryptophan. Fields, in order: V gene, CDR3 protein.

TRBV7-6,ASSLMAGRHNEQF
TRBV18,ASSTLGRGAGDNEQF
TRBV11-2,ASTPARGSYEQY
TRBV15,ATSRDDRRTTEAF
TRBV5-1,ASSFSAGEGDNEKLF
TRBV5-6,ASSPTPWGNQPQH
TRBV11-2,ASSLGQGPGYGYT
TRBV15,ATSPRGSSGANVLT
TRBV18,ASSPPGPTNQPQH
TRBV7-3,ASSLVGTGGELF
TRBV7-9,ASSLAGGGGTEAF
TRBV4-2,ASSQAGGQANEKLF
TRBV27,ASSSIPGSNQPQH
TRBV28,ASSSTTLAKNIQY
TRBV28,ASSLGSVSYEQY
TRBV5-1,ASSPGTGPQPQH
TRBV7-2,ASSLEGHRVTVGYT
TRBV6-5,ASSLLPGDQPQH
TRBV14,ASSPRGGNEKLF
TRBV5-6,ASSSPGQGYEQY
TRBV5-1,ASTRTSGTGELF
TRBV5-8,ASSLAGTPTDTQY
TRBV6-5,ASSPRRTEAF
TRBV27,ASSPTGTSYEQY
TRBV5-1,ASSTGLAGGELF
TRBV5-6,ASSYGGGAPALH
TRBV7-9,ASTWGDYGYT
TRBV6-8,ASSYRLAGGEETQY
TRBV12-5,ASGFGTSGSSGGGEQF
TRBV19,ASTPAGGAYNEQF
TRBV11-2,ASSGGVGETQY
TRBV30,AWSGLGDTIY
TRBV28,ASSLGLAGAWQQF
TRBV19,AIIISYQPQH
TRBV5-1,ASSREPGQGFIQY
TRBV29-1,SVDKVDTGELF
TRBV27,ASGPFQPQH
TRBV28,ASAGTSGGDTQY
TRBV2,ASREGWTDTQY
TRBV19,ASRPGNYGYT
TRBV28,ASSSGQGRSYGYT
TRBV10-3,AISGPQGNTIY
TRBV14,ASSQARTSALRTDTQY
TRBV15,ATSRDHLRYGRDTEAF
TRBV28,ASTPRSGPGYEKLF
TRBV27,ASTRSGESDTQY
TRBV7-3,ASSFLSAGGRADTQY